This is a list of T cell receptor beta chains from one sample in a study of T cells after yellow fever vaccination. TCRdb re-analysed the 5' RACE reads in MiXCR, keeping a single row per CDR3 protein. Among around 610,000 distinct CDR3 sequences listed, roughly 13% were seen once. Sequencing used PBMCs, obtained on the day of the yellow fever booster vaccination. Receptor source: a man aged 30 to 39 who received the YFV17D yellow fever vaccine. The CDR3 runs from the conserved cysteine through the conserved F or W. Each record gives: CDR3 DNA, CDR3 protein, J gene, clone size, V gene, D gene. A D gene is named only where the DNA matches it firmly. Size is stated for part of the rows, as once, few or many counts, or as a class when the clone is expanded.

DNA: TGTGCCACCAGTCGCAGCACCGGCGAGCAGTACTTC
CDR3: CATSRSTGEQYF
J: TRBJ2-7
size: few
V: TRBV24-1
D: NA

DNA: TGCGCCAGCAGCTTGGACAGTCCGCACCTCACAGATACGCAGTATTTT
CDR3: CASSLDSPHLTDTQYF
J: TRBJ2-3
size: NA
V: TRBV5-1
D: NA

DNA: TGCGCCAGCAGCCAAGTTAGCGGAAGGACAGATACGCAGTATTTT
CDR3: CASSQVSGRTDTQYF
J: TRBJ2-3
size: few
V: TRBV4-3
D: NA

DNA: TGCGCCAGCAGTCAGACTAGCGGGAGAGACCATGCTGAGCAGTTCTTC
CDR3: CASSQTSGRDHAEQFF
J: TRBJ2-1
size: NA
V: TRBV10-1
D: TRBD2

DNA: TGTGCCAGTAGTATTCCAGCGGGGGGGCCCCAGCATTTT
CDR3: CASSIPAGGPQHF
J: TRBJ1-5
size: NA
V: TRBV19
D: NA

DNA: TGTGCCAGCAGGGGACTCTTGGGGAACACCGGGGAGCTGTTTTTT
CDR3: CASRGLLGNTGELFF
J: TRBJ2-2
size: few
V: TRBV7-2
D: NA

DNA: TGCGCCAGCAGCCGTCCCTTCCTAAGGTGCGGGACAGATACGCAGTATTTT
CDR3: CASSRPFLRCGTDTQYF
J: TRBJ2-3
size: few
V: TRBV4-3
D: NA

DNA: TGTGCCAGCTCCGTAGGGGGACTCGAGCAGTACTTC
CDR3: CASSVGGLEQYF
J: TRBJ2-7
size: NA
V: TRBV18
D: NA

DNA: TGTGCCACACGGCCGGTGGGACTAGCGGGAGGGCCGAAGTACAATGAGCAGTTCTTC
CDR3: CATRPVGLAGGPKYNEQFF
J: TRBJ2-1
size: many
V: TRBV10-3
D: TRBD2

DNA: TGTGCCAGCAGTGAAGTCCGGGGGGCGCGCGGCTACACCTTC
CDR3: CASSEVRGARGYTF
J: TRBJ1-2
size: few
V: TRBV6-1
D: NA

DNA: TGTGCCAGCTCTAGCGGGAGTGTTATCAATGAGCAGTTCTTC
CDR3: CASSSGSVINEQFF
J: TRBJ2-1
size: NA
V: TRBV2
D: TRBD2

DNA: TGTGCCAGTAGTATATCAGGACAGCACGGTGGCGAGCAGTACTTC
CDR3: CASSISGQHGGEQYF
J: TRBJ2-7
size: few
V: TRBV19
D: NA

DNA: TGTGCCAGCAGCCTAGCCGGGACACTTCACTCGCCCCAGCATTTT
CDR3: CASSLAGTLHSPQHF
J: TRBJ1-5
size: few
V: TRBV7-9
D: NA

DNA: TGTGCCAGCAGCTACGGACTAGCGGTCAACACAGATACGCAGTATTTT
CDR3: CASSYGLAVNTDTQYF
J: TRBJ2-3
size: few
V: TRBV9
D: TRBD2

DNA: TGTGCCAGCAGCCAAGAGACTTTTGAGCAGTACTTC
CDR3: CASSQETFEQYF
J: TRBJ2-7
size: few
V: TRBV3-1
D: NA

DNA: TGTGCCAGCAGCTTTACACAGGGGTTTTCACATGAGCAGTTCTTC
CDR3: CASSFTQGFSHEQFF
J: TRBJ2-1
size: NA
V: TRBV7-8
D: TRBD1

DNA: TGTGCCAGCAGGCCGATGAGCGGGAGGAACAATGAGCAGTTCTTC
CDR3: CASRPMSGRNNEQFF
J: TRBJ2-1
size: NA
V: TRBV11-2
D: TRBD2

DNA: TGTGCCAGCAGTTTATCTGGGGGAGGGCCGTTTCGGCAGTTCTTC
CDR3: CASSLSGGGPFRQFF
J: TRBJ2-1
size: NA
V: TRBV28
D: TRBD2

DNA: TGTGCCACCAGCAGAGTAGCCTTCAGCACAGATACGCAGTATTTT
CDR3: CATSRVAFSTDTQYF
J: TRBJ2-3
size: NA
V: TRBV15
D: NA

DNA: TGTGCCAGCAGCTGGACAGGGGGCGGTGAAGCTTTCTTT
CDR3: CASSWTGGGEAFF
J: TRBJ1-1
size: NA
V: TRBV11-2
D: TRBD1

DNA: TGCAGTGCTAGGGGGTCGGGCATTACTTTAACCGGGGAGCTGTTTTTT
CDR3: CSARGSGITLTGELFF
J: TRBJ2-2
size: few
V: TRBV20-1
D: NA

DNA: TGTGCCAGCAGCGTCGGGACAGGGAAGACCGGGGAGCTGTTTTTT
CDR3: CASSVGTGKTGELFF
J: TRBJ2-2
size: many
V: TRBV7-2
D: TRBD1

DNA: TGCGCCAGCATGGGGGAGTCGCAAGAGACCCAGTACTTC
CDR3: CASMGESQETQYF
J: TRBJ2-5
size: NA
V: TRBV5-1
D: NA

DNA: TGCAGTGCTAGATCCAGGGAAGGGGTCTCCTACAATGAGCAGTTCTTC
CDR3: CSARSREGVSYNEQFF
J: TRBJ2-1
size: NA
V: TRBV20-1
D: NA

DNA: TGCAGTGCCGGGCTAGGGGGGAGCTCCTACGAGCAGTACTTC
CDR3: CSAGLGGSSYEQYF
J: TRBJ2-7
size: NA
V: TRBV20-1
D: NA

DNA: TGTGCCAGCAGCGGATGGGGGCCCGGAATCTCCTACGAGCAGTACTTC
CDR3: CASSGWGPGISYEQYF
J: TRBJ2-7
size: NA
V: TRBV7-2
D: NA

DNA: TGCGCCAGCTCACCGGGGGGAGGGTTTGGCGGAAGCTCCTACAATGAGCAGTTCTTC
CDR3: CASSPGGGFGGSSYNEQFF
J: TRBJ2-1
size: NA
V: TRBV5-1
D: TRBD2

DNA: TGTGCCAGCAGTCCCAATCGGACCCCTCTGGATGAGCAGTTCTTC
CDR3: CASSPNRTPLDEQFF
J: TRBJ2-1
size: NA
V: TRBV6-2/TRBV6-3
D: NA

DNA: TGTGCCACCAGTGATCCCCCGGGAGATACGCAGTATTTT
CDR3: CATSDPPGDTQYF
J: TRBJ2-3
size: few
V: TRBV24-1
D: NA

DNA: TGTGCCAGCATTCCGGGACAGGGGGCACGTCGAGCTTTCTTT
CDR3: CASIPGQGARRAFF
J: TRBJ1-1
size: few
V: TRBV2
D: TRBD1

DNA: TGCAGTGCTAGCGGGGCCTCCTACGAGCAGTACTTC
CDR3: CSASGASYEQYF
J: TRBJ2-7
size: many
V: TRBV20-1
D: NA

DNA: TGTGCCATCAGATCCGGGACAGGGATACAGAAGCAGTACTTC
CDR3: CAIRSGTGIQKQYF
J: TRBJ2-7
size: NA
V: TRBV10-3
D: TRBD1

DNA: TGTGCCACCCAACAGGGAAGCGGCAATGAAAAACTGTTTTTT
CDR3: CATQQGSGNEKLFF
J: TRBJ1-4
size: few
V: TRBV2
D: NA

DNA: TGTGCCACCCAGCGGGCTAGCGAAGAGACCCAGTACTTC
CDR3: CATQRASEETQYF
J: TRBJ2-5
size: few
V: TRBV10-3
D: NA

DNA: TGTGCCAGCAGGCCGGAATCAGGCTCGGGGGAGCTGTTTTTT
CDR3: CASRPESGSGELFF
J: TRBJ2-2
size: few
V: TRBV6-4
D: NA

DNA: TGCAGCGTTGCTGACAGGGTGACTTTCTTT
CDR3: CSVADRVTFF
J: TRBJ1-1
size: NA
V: TRBV29-1
D: TRBD1

DNA: TGTGCCAGCAGTTTTTCTAGCGGGAGGACCGATACGCAGTATTTT
CDR3: CASSFSSGRTDTQYF
J: TRBJ2-3
size: few
V: TRBV12-3/TRBV12-4
D: TRBD2

DNA: TGTGCCAGCAGCTTAGCGGTGAGGGGGGGTTTGGCCAAAAACATTCAGTACTTC
CDR3: CASSLAVRGGLAKNIQYF
J: TRBJ2-4
size: few
V: TRBV7-2
D: NA

DNA: TGTGCCAGCAGTACACCGACTAGCGGGAGAACAGATACGCAGTATTTT
CDR3: CASSTPTSGRTDTQYF
J: TRBJ2-3
size: few
V: TRBV6-1
D: TRBD2

DNA: TGCAGTGCCCCGGACAGGGGAACAGATACGCAGTATTTT
CDR3: CSAPDRGTDTQYF
J: TRBJ2-3
size: many
V: TRBV20-1
D: TRBD1

DNA: TGTGCCAGCAGCCAAAACCCTCGGGCCTCCAATGAGCAGTTCTTC
CDR3: CASSQNPRASNEQFF
J: TRBJ2-1
size: many
V: TRBV3-1
D: NA

DNA: TGTGCCAGCAGCTTGGTTAGTCCTACGCAGTATTTT
CDR3: CASSLVSPTQYF
J: TRBJ2-3
size: NA
V: TRBV11-2
D: NA